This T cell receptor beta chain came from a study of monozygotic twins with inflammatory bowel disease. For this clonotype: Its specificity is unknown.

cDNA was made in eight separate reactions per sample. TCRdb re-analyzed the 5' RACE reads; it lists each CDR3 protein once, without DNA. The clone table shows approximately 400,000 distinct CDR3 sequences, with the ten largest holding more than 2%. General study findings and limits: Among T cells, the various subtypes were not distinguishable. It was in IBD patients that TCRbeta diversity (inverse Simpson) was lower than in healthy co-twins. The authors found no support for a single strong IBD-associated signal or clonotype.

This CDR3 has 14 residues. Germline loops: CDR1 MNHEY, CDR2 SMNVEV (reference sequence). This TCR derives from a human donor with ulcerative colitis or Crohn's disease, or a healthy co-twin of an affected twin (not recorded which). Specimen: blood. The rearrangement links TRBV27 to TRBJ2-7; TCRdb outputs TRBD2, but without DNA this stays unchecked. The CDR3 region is CASSLTLVPHEQYF.